What follows are 5 T cell receptor beta chains derived from one specimen sequenced in a study of Graves' ophthalmopathy and Graves' hyperthyroidism. The authors amplified TCR beta CDR3 regions, and they did so from RNA transcripts for repertoire sequencing. HTBI-primed first-round RT-PCR preceded second-round multiplex PCR. MiXCR, applied by TCRdb to the multiplex PCR reads, yields one record per CDR3 protein. The sample contains over a million distinct CDR3 sequences, less than 45% of which appear only once. Sequences were obtained from peripheral blood or thyroid tissue (not recorded which). All receptors derive from an adult man with Graves' hyperthyroidism.

In its sample, this clonotype was seen a few times. The chain carries TRBV9 and TRBJ2-2; 9 bases are a match to TRBD1. The germline V gene has CDR1 SGDLS and CDR2 YYNGEE. The CDR3 sequence is 18 residues long. Trimming removed 2 bases from V and 3 bases from J; junction bases left unmatched: 11. CDR3 nucleotides: TGTGCCAGCAGCGTCTACCCCGATGGGACAGGGTACACCGGGGAGCTGTTTTTT. This sequence encodes CASSVYPDGTGYTGELFF. Together with reference TRBV9 and TRBJ2-2, the CDR3 gives the full variable domain: DSGVTQTPKHLITATGQRVTLRCSPRSGDLSVYWYQQSLDQGLQFLIQYYNGEERAKGNILERFSAQQFPDLHSELNLSSLELGDSALYFCASSVYPDGTGYTGELFFGEGSRLTVL.

This clonotype was counted many times. This chain uses TRBV20-1 with TRBJ2-7; D not certain. Per the germline V gene, CDR1 is DFQATT and CDR2 is SNEGSKA (reference sequence). The CDR3 contains 14 residues. Trimming shortened V by 0 bases and J by 0 bases, and 9 bases separated the two germline ends. CDR3 in amino acids: CSAREDQSSYEQYF. DNA for the CDR3: TGCAGTGCTAGAGAAGACCAAAGCTCCTACGAGCAGTACTTC.

The chain couples TRBV7-9 to TRBJ2-7; D remains unclear. CDR1 is SEHNR, CDR2 FQNEAQ, per germline (reference sequence). The CDR3 is made up of 12 amino acids. The ends were cut back, 2 bases at V and 7 bases at J, with 9 bases in the middle. CDR3 residues: CASSLRVAEQYF. CDR3 DNA: TGTGCCAGCAGCTTACGAGTGGCGGAGCAGTACTTC. Full variable domain (outside the CDR3, taken from reference TRBV7-9 and TRBJ2-7): DTGVSQNPRHKITKRGQNVTFRCDPISEHNRLYWYRQTLGQGPEFLTYFQNEAQLEKSRLLSDRFSAERPKGSFSTLEIQRTEQGDSAMYLCASSLRVAEQYFGPGTRLTVT.

The CDR3 region is CASRYDTNSGNTIYF. The CDR3 bases are TGTGCCAGCAGATATGACACGAACTCTGGAAACACCATATATTTT. The V gene is TRBV7-9, the J gene TRBJ1-3; D call uncertain. V was shortened by 6 bases and J by 0 bases, with 12 bases between the two germline ends. CDR1 and CDR2 (germline): SEHNR, FQNEAQ (reference sequence). The CDR3 totals 15 residues.

This clonotype was observed a few times. V usage is TRBV6-5 and J usage is TRBJ2-2; D not resolved. V was pared by 2 bases and J by 7 bases, with 5 bases between. The CDR3 is 12 amino acids. Germline V gives CDR1 MNHEY, CDR2 SVGAGI. CDR3 amino acids: CASSYDYGELFF. CDR3 coding DNA: TGTGCCAGCAGTTACGATTACGGGGAGCTGTTTTTT.